This entry is about one TCR beta chain. The CDR3 length is 14 residues. Trimming left V 1 base short and J 3 bases short, with 7 bases between. CDR1 is SGHTA and CDR2 is FQGNSA in the germline V gene. Individuals aged roughly 18 to 100 years were recruited from some 26 US areas. The data are from a study of blood T cell repertoires in COVID-19. In the source study's methods: Estimates of nucleated cell counts were drawn from the amplification of reference gene primers. Profiling relied on immunoSEQ multiplex PCR, and the TCRdb table lists in-frame clones only, not all of them. V and J calls and clone size are given by that table; D and trimming were obtained from the DNA. The sample holds a few hundred thousand clones; around four fifths are singletons and the top ten take around 5.1%.

The receptor was derived from a woman in her forties or fifties who had recovered from COVID-19. Sequencing was carried out using PBMCs or T cells enriched from blood (not recorded which). The chain couples TRBV7-2 to TRBJ2-1; D remains unclear. The CDR3 DNA reads TGTGCCAGCAGCTTAGGTATTCGCTACAATGAGCAGTTCTTC. Translating it yields CASSLGIRYNEQFF.